These T cell receptor beta chains were read from a single sample in a study of T-cell reconstitution after alpha-beta-depleted transplantation in children. MiXCR, run by TCRdb on the PCR reads, gives a single entry per CDR3 protein. The table includes around 200,000 distinct CDR3 sequences, approximately 17% detected once. Sequencing was performed on PBMCs, mostly from graft donor cells, taken 360 days after TCRalphabeta/CD19-depleted stem cell transplant. These receptors were taken from a male patient aged 2 to 9 who had a stem cell transplant for acute lymphoblastic leukemia, so the T cells may come from the graft donor. Both conserved end residues are part of each CDR3. The D gene is left open where the match is weak. Clone size, where shown, is once, few, many, or a class for clones that have expanded.

D: .; size: .; J: TRBJ2-3; V: TRBV7-8; DNA: TGTGGCAGCAGCACCTTTCCCCCGAGAGCCGCAGATACGCAGTATTTT; CDR3: CGSSTFPPRAADTQYF
D: .; size: few; J: TRBJ2-5; V: TRBV4-1; DNA: TGCGCCAGCAGCCAAGATCTTGGGGGGATGGATCCCCAAGAGACCCAGTACTTC; CDR3: CASSQDLGGMDPQETQYF
D: TRBD2; size: many; J: TRBJ2-5; V: TRBV6-1; DNA: TGTGCCAGCAGCGAACGACTAGCGGGGATCCAAGAGACCCAGTACTTC; CDR3: CASSERLAGIQETQYF
D: .; size: .; J: TRBJ2-1; V: TRBV4-3; DNA: TGCGCCAGCAGCCAAGATAGGGGGGGGGCTGATGAGCAGTTCTTC; CDR3: CASSQDRGGADEQFF
D: .; size: few; J: TRBJ2-3; V: TRBV12-3/TRBV12-4; DNA: TGTGCCAGCAGTTACGGGACACCGGATACGCAGTATTTT; CDR3: CASSYGTPDTQYF
D: TRBD1; size: .; J: TRBJ1-5; V: TRBV12-3/TRBV12-4; DNA: TGTGCCAGCAGTCGGACAGGGGGCAATCAGCCCCAGCATTTT; CDR3: CASSRTGGNQPQHF
D: .; size: many; J: TRBJ2-3; V: TRBV6-4; DNA: TGTGCCAGCAGTGAATCTGGGGATACGCAGTATTTT; CDR3: CASSESGDTQYF
D: .; size: .; J: TRBJ2-1; V: TRBV15; DNA: TGTGCCACCAGCAGAGATTGGAATGAGCAGTTCTTC; CDR3: CATSRDWNEQFF
D: TRBD2; size: few; J: TRBJ2-2; V: TRBV20-1; DNA: TGCAGTGCCCTTGGGACTAGCACCGGGGAGCTGTTTTTT; CDR3: CSALGTSTGELFF
D: .; size: .; J: TRBJ1-5; V: TRBV7-9; DNA: TGTGCCAGCAGCGGGCCGGGAGGGAATCAGCCCCAGCATTTT; CDR3: CASSGPGGNQPQHF
D: TRBD1; size: few; J: TRBJ2-7; V: TRBV20-1; DNA: TGCAGTGCTTGGGACAGGGGCTACGAGCAGTACTTC; CDR3: CSAWDRGYEQYF
D: TRBD2; size: .; J: TRBJ2-4; V: TRBV9; DNA: TGTGCCAGCAGCCCACAGGGACTAGCGGGGGGCCGCCCTGGGGGAAACATTCAGTACTTC; CDR3: CASSPQGLAGGRPGGNIQYF
D: .; size: .; J: TRBJ1-3; V: TRBV4-3; DNA: TGCGCCAGCAGCCAAGATAATCGAGGGACTACGAGGGACACCATATATTTT; CDR3: CASSQDNRGTTRDTIYF
D: TRBD2; size: few; J: TRBJ2-7; V: TRBV7-2; DNA: TGTGCCAGCAGCTTATTTCCAGCGGGGGGGCCCGACGAGCAGTACTTC; CDR3: CASSLFPAGGPDEQYF
D: .; size: few; J: TRBJ2-2; V: TRBV27; DNA: TGTGCCAGCAGTGGTTGGGGCCGGGACACCGGGGAGCTGTTTTTT; CDR3: CASSGWGRDTGELFF
D: TRBD1; size: many; J: TRBJ2-3; V: TRBV20-1; DNA: TGCAGTGCTAGGGACCGCACAGGGGTTACGCAGTATTTT; CDR3: CSARDRTGVTQYF
D: .; size: .; J: TRBJ1-5; V: TRBV7-6; DNA: TGTGCCAGCAGCTTAGAGGGTCATCAGCCCCAGCATTTT; CDR3: CASSLEGHQPQHF
D: .; size: many; J: TRBJ2-3; V: TRBV6-6; DNA: TGTGCCAGCAGTCATATCACAGATACGCAGTATTTT; CDR3: CASSHITDTQYF
D: .; size: .; J: TRBJ2-3; V: TRBV24-1; DNA: TGTGCCACCAGTGATCCTACAGGGCTAGATACGCAGTATTTT; CDR3: CATSDPTGLDTQYF
D: TRBD1; size: medium-sized; J: TRBJ2-7; V: TRBV4-2; DNA: TGTGCCAGCAGCCACCTGGGACAGGAGTTCTACGAGCAGTACTTC; CDR3: CASSHLGQEFYEQYF
D: .; size: few; J: TRBJ1-4; V: TRBV6-5; DNA: TGTGCCAGCAGTTTTTTGGGGGCTGCGTTCCAACTGTTTTTT; CDR3: CASSFLGAAFQLFF
D: .; size: .; J: TRBJ1-5; V: TRBV20-1; DNA: TGCAGTGCTAGCCTACCGTATCCAAATAGCAATCAGCCCCAGCATTTT; CDR3: CSASLPYPNSNQPQHF
D: .; size: .; J: TRBJ2-5; V: TRBV5-6; DNA: TGTGCCAGCAGCTTGGATGTGGCAATGGGGGAGACCCAGTACTTC; CDR3: CASSLDVAMGETQYF
D: .; size: .; J: TRBJ2-3; V: TRBV12-3/TRBV12-4; DNA: TGTGCCAGCAGCCTCGGGCTCGGCGGAGCAGATACGCAGTATTTT; CDR3: CASSLGLGGADTQYF
D: .; size: .; J: TRBJ1-5; V: TRBV5-6; DNA: TGTGCCAGCAGCTTCGGACCGAGTCAGCCCCAGCATTTT; CDR3: CASSFGPSQPQHF
D: .; size: .; J: TRBJ1-1; V: TRBV5-6; DNA: TGTGCCAGCAGCTACGTTTCGGGGGGAGGAACTGAAGCTTTCTTT; CDR3: CASSYVSGGGTEAFF